Listed below are T cell receptor beta chains from one sample, sequenced in a study of CD8 T cells in Susac syndrome. TCRdb re-derived calls from the immunoSEQ multiplex PCR reads in MiXCR, one entry per CDR3 protein. The data contain 250,000 to 350,000 distinct CDR3 sequences, approximately 90% of them singletons. Sequenced sample: CD4+ T cells from PBMCs. Receptors originate from a human donor with multiple sclerosis. Both conserved end residues are part of each CDR3.

j_gene: TRBJ2-3
v_gene: TRBV18
CDR3aa: CASSPNGGRERSPDTQYF

j_gene: TRBJ2-1
v_gene: TRBV24-1
CDR3aa: CATSDQRATGRLDQFF

j_gene: TRBJ1-5
v_gene: TRBV7-8
CDR3aa: CASSSSGQFDDGNQPQHF

j_gene: TRBJ2-7
v_gene: TRBV3-1
CDR3aa: CASSQGSESSYEQYF

j_gene: TRBJ1-5
v_gene: TRBV28
CDR3aa: CASWSRQGWNQPQHF

j_gene: TRBJ2-5
v_gene: TRBV3-1
CDR3aa: CASSQEVATGIQETQYF

j_gene: TRBJ2-2
v_gene: TRBV2
CDR3aa: CADSVGQLTGELFF

j_gene: TRBJ1-4
v_gene: TRBV2
CDR3aa: CASAGGENEKLFF

j_gene: TRBJ2-7
v_gene: TRBV6-1
CDR3aa: CASRDRGSAREQYF

j_gene: TRBJ2-5
v_gene: TRBV14
CDR3aa: CASSIGRPGTQYF

j_gene: TRBJ2-4
v_gene: TRBV19
CDR3aa: CASSIGLAGSKNIQYF

j_gene: TRBJ2-1
v_gene: TRBV6-5
CDR3aa: CASSGDRSSYNEQFF

j_gene: TRBJ2-7
v_gene: TRBV29-1
CDR3aa: CSVSSAGNNEQYF

j_gene: TRBJ1-2
v_gene: TRBV6-2/TRBV6-3
CDR3aa: CASSATLRTYGYTF

j_gene: TRBJ2-5
v_gene: TRBV7-3
CDR3aa: CASSPRTSGTETQYF

j_gene: TRBJ2-5
v_gene: TRBV7-2
CDR3aa: CASSLGGLQETQYF

j_gene: TRBJ1-2
v_gene: TRBV29-1
CDR3aa: CSVRGQGGGYTF

j_gene: TRBJ2-3
v_gene: TRBV24-1
CDR3aa: CATSDTQSGTDTQYF

j_gene: TRBJ2-7
v_gene: TRBV23-1
CDR3aa: CASTGLADYEQYF

j_gene: TRBJ2-7
v_gene: TRBV20-1
CDR3aa: CSARRGHIYEQYF

j_gene: TRBJ1-1
v_gene: TRBV29-1
CDR3aa: CSVCSGGNTEAFF

j_gene: TRBJ2-1
v_gene: TRBV25-1
CDR3aa: CASSEYVGTSGRSNEQFF

j_gene: TRBJ1-2
v_gene: TRBV10-3
CDR3aa: CAISELDRKTNYGYTF

j_gene: TRBJ2-2
v_gene: TRBV7-2
CDR3aa: CASSLGATSDTGELFF

j_gene: TRBJ1-2
v_gene: TRBV6-2/TRBV6-3
CDR3aa: CASSSGTLIGYTF

j_gene: TRBJ2-1
v_gene: TRBV30
CDR3aa: CAWRGLAVYNEQFF

j_gene: TRBJ1-5
v_gene: TRBV19
CDR3aa: CASSSGRNPQHF

j_gene: TRBJ2-5
v_gene: TRBV5-1
CDR3aa: CASSFGTGGEETQYF

j_gene: TRBJ2-4
v_gene: TRBV11-2
CDR3aa: CASSSTGEGNIQYF

j_gene: TRBJ1-1
v_gene: TRBV4-3
CDR3aa: CASSQVYTNTEAFF